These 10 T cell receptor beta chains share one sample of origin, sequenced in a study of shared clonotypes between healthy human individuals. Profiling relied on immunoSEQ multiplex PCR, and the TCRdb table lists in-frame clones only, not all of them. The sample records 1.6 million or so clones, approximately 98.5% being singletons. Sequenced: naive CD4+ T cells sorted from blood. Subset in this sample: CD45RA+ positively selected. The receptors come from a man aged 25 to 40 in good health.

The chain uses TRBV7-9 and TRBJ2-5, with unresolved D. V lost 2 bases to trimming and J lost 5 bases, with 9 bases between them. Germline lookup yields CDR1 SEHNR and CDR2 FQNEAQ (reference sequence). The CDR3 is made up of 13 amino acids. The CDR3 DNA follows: TGTGCCAGCAGCTTAACGACCACTGAGACCCAGTACTTC. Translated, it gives CASSLTTTETQYF.

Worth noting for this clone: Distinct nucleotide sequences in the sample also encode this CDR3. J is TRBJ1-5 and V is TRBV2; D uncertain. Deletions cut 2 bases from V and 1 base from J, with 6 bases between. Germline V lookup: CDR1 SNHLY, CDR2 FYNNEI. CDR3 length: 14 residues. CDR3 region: CASSENRSNQPQHF. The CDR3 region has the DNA TGTGCCAGCAGTGAAAATAGAAGCAATCAGCCCCAGCATTTT.

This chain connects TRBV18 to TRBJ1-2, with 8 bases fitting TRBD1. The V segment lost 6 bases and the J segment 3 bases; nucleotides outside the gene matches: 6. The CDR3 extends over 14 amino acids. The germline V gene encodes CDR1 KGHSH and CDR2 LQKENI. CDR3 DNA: TGTGCCAGCTCCTCGGACAGGGAGGACTATGGCTACACCTTC. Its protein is CASSSDREDYGYTF.

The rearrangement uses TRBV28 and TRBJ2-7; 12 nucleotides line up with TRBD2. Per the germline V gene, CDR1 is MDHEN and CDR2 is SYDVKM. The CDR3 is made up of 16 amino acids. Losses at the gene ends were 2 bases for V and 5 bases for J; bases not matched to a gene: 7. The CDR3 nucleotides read TGTGCCAGCAGTTTAGCTACTAGCGGGAGGTGGGACGAGCAGTACTTC. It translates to CASSLATSGRWDEQYF.

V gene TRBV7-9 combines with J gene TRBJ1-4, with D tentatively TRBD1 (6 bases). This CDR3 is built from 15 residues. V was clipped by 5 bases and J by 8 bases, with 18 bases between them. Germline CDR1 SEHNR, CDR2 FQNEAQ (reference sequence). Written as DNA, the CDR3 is TGTGCCAGCAGCCCTTTCGCAGGGGTAGGAGAAAAACTGTTTTTT. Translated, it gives CASSPFAGVGEKLFF. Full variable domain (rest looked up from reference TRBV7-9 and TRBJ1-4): DTGVSQNPRHKITKRGQNVTFRCDPISEHNRLYWYRQTLGQGPEFLTYFQNEAQLEKSRLLSDRFSAERPKGSFSTLEIQRTEQGDSAMYLCASSPFAGVGEKLFFGSGTQLSVL.

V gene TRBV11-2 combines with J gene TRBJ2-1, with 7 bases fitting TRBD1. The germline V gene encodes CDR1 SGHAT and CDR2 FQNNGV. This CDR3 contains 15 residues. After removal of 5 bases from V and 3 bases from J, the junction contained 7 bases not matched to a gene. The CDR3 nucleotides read TGTGCCAGCAGCCCGCCCGGGACAGTCTACAATGAGCAGTTCTTC. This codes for CASSPPGTVYNEQFF.

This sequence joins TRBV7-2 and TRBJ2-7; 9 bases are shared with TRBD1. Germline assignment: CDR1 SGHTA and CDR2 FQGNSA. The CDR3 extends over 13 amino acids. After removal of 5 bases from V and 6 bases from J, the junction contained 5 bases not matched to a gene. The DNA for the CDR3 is TGTGCCAGCAGCATACAGGGGGCGCGCGAGCAGTACTTC. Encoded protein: CASSIQGAREQYF.

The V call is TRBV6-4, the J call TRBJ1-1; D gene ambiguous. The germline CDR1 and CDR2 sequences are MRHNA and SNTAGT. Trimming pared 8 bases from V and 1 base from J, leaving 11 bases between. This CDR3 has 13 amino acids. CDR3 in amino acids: CASGGNRNTEAFF. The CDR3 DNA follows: TGTGCCAGCGGAGGCAATAGGAACACTGAAGCTTTCTTT.

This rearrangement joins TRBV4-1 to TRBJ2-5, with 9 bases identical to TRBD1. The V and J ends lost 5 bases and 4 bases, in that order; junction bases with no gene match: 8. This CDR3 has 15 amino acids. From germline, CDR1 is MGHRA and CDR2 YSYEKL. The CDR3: CASSARDREIETQYF. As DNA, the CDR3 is TGCGCCAGCAGCGCCCGGGACAGGGAGATAGAGACCCAGTACTTC.

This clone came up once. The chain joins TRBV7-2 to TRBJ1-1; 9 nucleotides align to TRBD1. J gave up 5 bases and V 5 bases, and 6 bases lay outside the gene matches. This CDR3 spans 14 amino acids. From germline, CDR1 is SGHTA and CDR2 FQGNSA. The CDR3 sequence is CASSTWTGETEAFF. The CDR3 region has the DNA TGTGCCAGCAGCACCTGGACAGGGGAAACTGAAGCTTTCTTT.